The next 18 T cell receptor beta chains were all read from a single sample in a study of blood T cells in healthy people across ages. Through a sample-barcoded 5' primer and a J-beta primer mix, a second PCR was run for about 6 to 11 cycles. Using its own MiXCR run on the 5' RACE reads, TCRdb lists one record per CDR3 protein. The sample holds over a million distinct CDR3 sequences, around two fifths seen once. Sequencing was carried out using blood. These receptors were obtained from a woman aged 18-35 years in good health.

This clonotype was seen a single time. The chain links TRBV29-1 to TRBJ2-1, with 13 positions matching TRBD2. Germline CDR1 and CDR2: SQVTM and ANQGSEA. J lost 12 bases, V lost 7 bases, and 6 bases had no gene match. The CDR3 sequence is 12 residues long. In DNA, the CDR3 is TGCAGCGCGGGACTAGCGGGATACGTGCAGTTCTTC. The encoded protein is CSAGLAGYVQFF.

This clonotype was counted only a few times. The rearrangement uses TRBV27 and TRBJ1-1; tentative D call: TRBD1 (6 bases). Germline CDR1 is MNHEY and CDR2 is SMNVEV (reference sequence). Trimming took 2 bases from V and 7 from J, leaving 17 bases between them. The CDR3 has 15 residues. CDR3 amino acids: CASSLGSGARGEAFF. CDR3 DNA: TGTGCCAGCAGTTTAGGGTCGGGGGCAAGGGGTGAAGCTTTCTTT.

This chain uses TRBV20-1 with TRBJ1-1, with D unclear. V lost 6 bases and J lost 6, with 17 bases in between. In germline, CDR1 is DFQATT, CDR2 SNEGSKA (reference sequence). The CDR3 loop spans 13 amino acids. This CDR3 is CSALLPGAAEAFF. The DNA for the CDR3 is TGCAGTGCCCTTTTGCCGGGTGCGGCTGAAGCTTTCTTT.

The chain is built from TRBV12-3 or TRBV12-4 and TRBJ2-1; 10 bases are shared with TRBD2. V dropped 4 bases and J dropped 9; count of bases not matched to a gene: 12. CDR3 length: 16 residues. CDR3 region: CASSSNARLAGPEQFF. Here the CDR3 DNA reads TGTGCCAGCAGTTCCAACGCCAGACTAGCGGGTCCTGAGCAGTTCTTC.

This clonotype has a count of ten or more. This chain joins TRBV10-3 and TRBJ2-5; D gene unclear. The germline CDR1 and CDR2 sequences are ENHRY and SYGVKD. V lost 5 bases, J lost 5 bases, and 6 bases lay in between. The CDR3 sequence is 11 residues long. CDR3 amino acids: CAISFGETQYF. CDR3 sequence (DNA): TGTGCCATCAGTTTCGGGGAGACCCAGTACTTC.

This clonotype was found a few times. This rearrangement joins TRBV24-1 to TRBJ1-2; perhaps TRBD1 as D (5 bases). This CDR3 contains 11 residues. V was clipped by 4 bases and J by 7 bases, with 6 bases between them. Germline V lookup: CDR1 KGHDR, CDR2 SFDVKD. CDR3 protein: CATSDQGGYTF. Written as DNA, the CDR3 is TGTGCCACCAGTGACCAGGGTGGCTACACCTTC.

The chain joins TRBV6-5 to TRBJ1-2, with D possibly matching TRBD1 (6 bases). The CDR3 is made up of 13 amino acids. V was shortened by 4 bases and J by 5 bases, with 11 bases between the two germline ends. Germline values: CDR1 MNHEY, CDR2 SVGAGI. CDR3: CASSSNQGYGYTF. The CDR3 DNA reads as TGTGCCAGCAGTTCGAATCAGGGGTATGGCTACACCTTC.

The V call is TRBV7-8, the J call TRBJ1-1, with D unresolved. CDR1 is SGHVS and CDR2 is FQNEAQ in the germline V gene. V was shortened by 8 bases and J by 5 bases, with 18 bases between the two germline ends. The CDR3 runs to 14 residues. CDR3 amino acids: CASRAGGVGTEAFF. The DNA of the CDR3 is TGTGCCAGCCGAGCCGGCGGGGTAGGGACTGAAGCTTTCTTT.

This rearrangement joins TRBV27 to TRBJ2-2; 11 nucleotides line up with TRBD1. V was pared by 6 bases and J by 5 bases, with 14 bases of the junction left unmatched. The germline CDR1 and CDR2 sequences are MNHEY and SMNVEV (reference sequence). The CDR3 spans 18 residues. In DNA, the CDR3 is TGTGCCAGCAGACTCACGAACGTCGGGACAGGGGGTACCGGGGAGCTGTTTTTT. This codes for CASRLTNVGTGGTGELFF.

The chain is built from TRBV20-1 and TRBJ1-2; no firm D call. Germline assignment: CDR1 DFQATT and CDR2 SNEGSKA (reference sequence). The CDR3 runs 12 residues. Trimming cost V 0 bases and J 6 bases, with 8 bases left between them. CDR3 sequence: CSARDHFDGYTF. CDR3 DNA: TGCAGTGCTAGAGATCACTTCGATGGCTACACCTTC.

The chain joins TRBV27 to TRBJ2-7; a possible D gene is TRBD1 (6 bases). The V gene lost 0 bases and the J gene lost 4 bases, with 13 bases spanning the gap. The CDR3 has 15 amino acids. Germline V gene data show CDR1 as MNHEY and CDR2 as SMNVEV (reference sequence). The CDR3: CASSLSSGTRYEQYF. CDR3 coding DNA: TGTGCCAGCAGTTTATCGTCCGGGACAAGGTACGAGCAGTACTTC.

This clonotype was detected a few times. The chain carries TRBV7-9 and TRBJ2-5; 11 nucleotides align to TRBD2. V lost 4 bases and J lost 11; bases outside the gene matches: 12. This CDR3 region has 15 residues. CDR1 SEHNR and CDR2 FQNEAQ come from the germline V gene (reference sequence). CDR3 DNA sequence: TGTGCCAGCAGCTCCACTAGCGGGAGTGACAATGAGCAGTACTTC. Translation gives CASSSTSGSDNEQYF.

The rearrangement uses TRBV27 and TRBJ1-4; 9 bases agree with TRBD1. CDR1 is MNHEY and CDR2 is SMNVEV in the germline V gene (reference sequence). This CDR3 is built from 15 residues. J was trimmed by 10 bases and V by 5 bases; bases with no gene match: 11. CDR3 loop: CASSTPQGAVLKLFF. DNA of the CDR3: TGTGCCAGCAGTACCCCACAGGGGGCCGTATTAAAACTGTTTTTT. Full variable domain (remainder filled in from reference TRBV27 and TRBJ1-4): EAQVTQNPRYLITVTGKKLTVTCSQNMNHEYMSWYRQDPGLGLRQIYYSMNVEVTDKGDVPEGYKVSRKEKRNFPLILESPSPNQTSLYFCASSTPQGAVLKLFFGSGTQLSVL.

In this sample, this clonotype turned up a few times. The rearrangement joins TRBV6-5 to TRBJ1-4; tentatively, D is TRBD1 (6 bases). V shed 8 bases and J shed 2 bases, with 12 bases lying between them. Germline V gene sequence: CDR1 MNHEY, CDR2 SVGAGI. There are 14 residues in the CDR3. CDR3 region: CASWGGGTNEKLFF. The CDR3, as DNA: TGTGCCAGCTGGGGGGGGGGCACTAATGAAAAACTGTTTTTT.

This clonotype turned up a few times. CDR3 region: CSSRLAGQETQYF. CDR3 DNA sequence: TGCAGCTCAAGACTAGCGGGGCAAGAGACCCAGTACTTC. The gene calls are TRBV29-1 and TRBJ2-5; 11 bases line up with TRBD2. Per the germline V gene, CDR1 is SQVTM and CDR2 is ANQGSEA. The ends lost 8 bases at V and 2 bases at J; junction bases unmatched: 4. The CDR3 is made up of 13 amino acids.

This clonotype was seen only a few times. The CDR3 loop is CAISVSGGPPQETQYF. In DNA form, the CDR3 reads TGTGCCATCAGTGTAAGCGGGGGGCCTCCCCAAGAGACCCAGTACTTC. The genes are TRBV10-3 and TRBJ2-5, with 9 bases that match TRBD2. V trimming: 4 bases; J trimming: 1 base; junction bases outside the gene matches: 7. Germline lookup yields CDR1 ENHRY and CDR2 SYGVKD. The CDR3 contains 16 residues.

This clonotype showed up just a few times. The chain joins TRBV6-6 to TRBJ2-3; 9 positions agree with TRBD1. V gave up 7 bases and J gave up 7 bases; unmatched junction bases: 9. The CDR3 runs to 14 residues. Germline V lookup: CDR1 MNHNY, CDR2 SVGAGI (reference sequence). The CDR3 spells CASTQGDRVNTQYF. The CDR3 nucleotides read TGTGCCAGCACCCAGGGGGACAGGGTAAATACGCAGTATTTT.

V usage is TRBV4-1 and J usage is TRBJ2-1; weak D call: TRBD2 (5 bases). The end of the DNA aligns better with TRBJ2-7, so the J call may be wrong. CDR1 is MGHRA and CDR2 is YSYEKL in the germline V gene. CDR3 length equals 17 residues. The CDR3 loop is CASSQDPKGSSYNEQYF. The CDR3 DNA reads TGCGCCAGCAGCCAAGATCCCAAAGGGAGCTCCTACAATGAGCAGTACTTC.